The clone carrying this T cell receptor beta chain was recorded only once. This entry belongs to a study of PD-L1 blockade in urothelial cancer. Turning to the study itself: Patients' prior chemotherapy regimens numbered 0 to 3. Once treatment had started, blood was analyzed at 3 weeks (second dose) and again at 6 weeks.

The time point denotes: pretreatment peripheral blood. All patients handed over anywhere from 1 to 8 samples, pretreatment and on-treatment. Each PCR contained spiked-in synthetic TCR analog templates. Generated by immunoSEQ multiplex PCR, the TCRdb table keeps only in-frame clones and is missing some. The sample comprises under 55,000 clones, about 86% of which are singletons, and 3.2% rests with the top ten. Sequenced here: PBMCs, sampled around atezolizumab (anti-PD-L1) treatment. This TCR was sampled from a man between 65 and 79 years old with urothelial cancer.

CDR3 in amino acids: CASSVGRVGQPQHF. DNA for the CDR3: TGTGCCAGCAGCGTAGGACGGGTTGGACAGCCCCAGCATTTT. V is TRBV9 and J is TRBJ1-5; D is unresolved. The CDR3 loop spans 14 amino acids. Trimming took 0 bases from V and 7 from J, leaving 11 bases between them. Germline CDR1 and CDR2: SGDLS and YYNGEE.